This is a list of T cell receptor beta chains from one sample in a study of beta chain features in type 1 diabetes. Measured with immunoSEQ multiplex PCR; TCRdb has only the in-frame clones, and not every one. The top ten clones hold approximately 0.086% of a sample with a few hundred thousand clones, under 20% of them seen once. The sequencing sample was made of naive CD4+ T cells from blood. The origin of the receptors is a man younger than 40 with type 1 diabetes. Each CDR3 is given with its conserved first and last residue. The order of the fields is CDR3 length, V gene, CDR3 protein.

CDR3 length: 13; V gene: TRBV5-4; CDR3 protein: CASSLDLPYEQYF
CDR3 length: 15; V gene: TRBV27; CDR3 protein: CASSFPSGTTDTQYF
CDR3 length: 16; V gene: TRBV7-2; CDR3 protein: CASSPQGTIPTDTQYF
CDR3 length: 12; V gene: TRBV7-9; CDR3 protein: CASSLETDTQYF
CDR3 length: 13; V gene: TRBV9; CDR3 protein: CASSVASSETQYF
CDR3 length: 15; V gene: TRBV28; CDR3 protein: CASSSQGLALNEQFF
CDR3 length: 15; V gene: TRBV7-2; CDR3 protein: CASSLTSGISETQYF
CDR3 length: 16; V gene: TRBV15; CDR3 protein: CATSRGSGTSTDTQYF
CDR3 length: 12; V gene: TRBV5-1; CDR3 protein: CASSWAGDEQYF
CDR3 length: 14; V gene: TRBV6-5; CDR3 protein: CASTKRDLPDEQYF
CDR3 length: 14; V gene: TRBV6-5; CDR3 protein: CASNRQGDYYEQYF